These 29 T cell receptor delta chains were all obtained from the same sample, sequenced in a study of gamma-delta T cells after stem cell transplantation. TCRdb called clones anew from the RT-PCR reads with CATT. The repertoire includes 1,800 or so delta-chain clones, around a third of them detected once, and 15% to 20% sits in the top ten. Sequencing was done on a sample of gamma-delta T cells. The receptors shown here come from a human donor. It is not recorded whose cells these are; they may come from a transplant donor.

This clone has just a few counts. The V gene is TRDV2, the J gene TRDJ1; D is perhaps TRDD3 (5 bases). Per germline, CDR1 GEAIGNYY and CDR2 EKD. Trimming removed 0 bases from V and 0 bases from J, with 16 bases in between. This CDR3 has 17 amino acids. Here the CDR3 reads CACDTLGTSSYTDKLIF. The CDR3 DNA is TGTGCCTGTGACACCTTGGGGACCTCCTCGTACACCGATAAACTCATCTTT.

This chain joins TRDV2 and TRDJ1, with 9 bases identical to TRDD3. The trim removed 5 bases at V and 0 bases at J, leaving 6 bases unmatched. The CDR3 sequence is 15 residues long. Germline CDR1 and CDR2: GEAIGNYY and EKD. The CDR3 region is CACVALGDYTDKLIF. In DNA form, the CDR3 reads TGTGCCTGTGTGGCACTGGGGGACTACACCGATAAACTCATCTTT.

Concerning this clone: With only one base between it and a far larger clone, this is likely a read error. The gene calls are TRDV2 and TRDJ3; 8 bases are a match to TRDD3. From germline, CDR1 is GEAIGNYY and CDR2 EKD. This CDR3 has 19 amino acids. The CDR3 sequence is CACDTAGGTSSWDARQMFF. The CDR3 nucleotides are TGTGCCTGTGACACCGCTGGGGGAACGAGCTCCTGGGACGCCCGACAGATGTTTTTC.

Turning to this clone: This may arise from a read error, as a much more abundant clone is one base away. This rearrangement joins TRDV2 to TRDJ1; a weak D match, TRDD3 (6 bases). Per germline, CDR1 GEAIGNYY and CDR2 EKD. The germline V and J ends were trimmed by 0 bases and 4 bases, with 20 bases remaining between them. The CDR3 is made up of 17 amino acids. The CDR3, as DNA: TGTGCCTGTGACACCGTTCCGGGGGAGGCTTACATCGATAAACTCATCTTT. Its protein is CACDTVPGEAYIDKLIF.

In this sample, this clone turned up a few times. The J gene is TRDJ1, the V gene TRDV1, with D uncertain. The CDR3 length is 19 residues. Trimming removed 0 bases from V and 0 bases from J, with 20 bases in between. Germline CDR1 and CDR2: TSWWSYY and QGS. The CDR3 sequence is CALGELAFPGVLYTDKLIF. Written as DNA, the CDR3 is TGTGCTCTTGGGGAACTTGCCTTTCCCGGGGTCCTCTACACCGATAAACTCATCTTT.

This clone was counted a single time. CDR3 coding DNA: TGTGCCTGTGACGCTGTTACTGGGGGATACCCCCACACCGATAAACTCATCTTT. Translated: CACDAVTGGYPHTDKLIF. The chain uses TRDV2 and TRDJ1, with TRDD3 matching over 12 bases. V gave up 3 bases and J gave up 0 bases; unmatched junction bases: 10. Per the germline V gene, CDR1 is GEAIGNYY and CDR2 is EKD. CDR3 length: 18 residues.

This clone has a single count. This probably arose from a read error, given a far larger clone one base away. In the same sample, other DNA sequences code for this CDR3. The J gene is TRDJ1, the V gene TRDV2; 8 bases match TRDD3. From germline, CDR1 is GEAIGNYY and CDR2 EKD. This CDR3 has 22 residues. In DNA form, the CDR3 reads TGTGCCTGTGACACCGTATCGCAGGCTGAAAATACTGGGGGGCCAGGGACCGATAAACTCATCTTC. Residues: CACDTVSQAENTGGPGTDKLIF.

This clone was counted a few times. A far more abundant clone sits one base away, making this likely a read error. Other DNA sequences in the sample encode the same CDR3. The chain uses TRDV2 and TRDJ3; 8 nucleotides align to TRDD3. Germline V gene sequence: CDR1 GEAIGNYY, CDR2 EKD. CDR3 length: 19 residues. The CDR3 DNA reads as TGTGCCTGTGACACCGCTGGGGGAACGAGCTCCTGGGACACCCGACAAATGTTTTTC. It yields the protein CACDTAGGTSSWDTRQMFF.

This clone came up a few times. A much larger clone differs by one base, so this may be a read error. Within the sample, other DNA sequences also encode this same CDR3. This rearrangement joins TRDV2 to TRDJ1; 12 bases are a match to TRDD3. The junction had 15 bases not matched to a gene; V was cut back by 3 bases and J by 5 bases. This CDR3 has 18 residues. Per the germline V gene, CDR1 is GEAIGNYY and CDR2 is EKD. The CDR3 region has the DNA TGTGCCTGTGACCCCCTACTGGGGGATACATCTCTCTCTGATAAACTCATCTTT. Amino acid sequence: CACDPLLGDTSLSDKLIF.

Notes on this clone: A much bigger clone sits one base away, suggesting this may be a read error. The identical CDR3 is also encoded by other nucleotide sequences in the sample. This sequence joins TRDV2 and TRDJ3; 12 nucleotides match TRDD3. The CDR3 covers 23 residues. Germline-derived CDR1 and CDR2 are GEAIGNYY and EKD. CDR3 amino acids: CACDTPGTGGYKNSSWDTRQMFF. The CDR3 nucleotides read TGTGCCTGCGACACGCCCGGTACTGGGGGATACAAGAATAGCTCCTGGGACACCCGACAGATGTTTTTC.

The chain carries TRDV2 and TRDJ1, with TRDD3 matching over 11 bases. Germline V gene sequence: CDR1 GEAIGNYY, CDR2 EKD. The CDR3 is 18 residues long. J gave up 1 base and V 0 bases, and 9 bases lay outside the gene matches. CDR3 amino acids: CACDTVGGYAHGTDKLIF. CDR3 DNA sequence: TGTGCCTGTGACACCGTTGGGGGATACGCCCACGGCACCGATAAACTCATCTTT.

The CDR3 coding sequence is TGTGCTCTTGGGGAAGAGGGATTCTTTAAAGGGGGATCTTTTGGCCACTATAAACTCATCTTT. This sequence encodes CALGEEGFFKGGSFGHYKLIF. The chain recombines TRDV1 with TRDJ1; TRDD3 matches at 7 bases. The CDR3 extends over 21 amino acids. V lost 2 bases, J lost 6 bases, and 27 bases stayed unmatched. Germline V gene data show CDR1 as TSWWSYY and CDR2 as QGS.

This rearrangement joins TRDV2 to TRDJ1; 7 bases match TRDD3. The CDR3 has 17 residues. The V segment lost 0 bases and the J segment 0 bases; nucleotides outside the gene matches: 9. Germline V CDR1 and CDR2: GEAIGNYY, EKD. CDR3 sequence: CACDTVLGTKYTDKLIF. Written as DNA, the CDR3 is TGTGCCTGTGACACCGTACTGGGGACCAAGTACACCGATAAACTCATCTTT.

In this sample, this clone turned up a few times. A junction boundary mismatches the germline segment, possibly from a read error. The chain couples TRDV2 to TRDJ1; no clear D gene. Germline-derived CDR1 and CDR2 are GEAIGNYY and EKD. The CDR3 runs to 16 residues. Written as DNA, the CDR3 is TGTGCCCGTGACACCGTAAATCGTTGGTCGGGCGATAAACTCATCTTT. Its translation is CARDTVNRWSGDKLIF.

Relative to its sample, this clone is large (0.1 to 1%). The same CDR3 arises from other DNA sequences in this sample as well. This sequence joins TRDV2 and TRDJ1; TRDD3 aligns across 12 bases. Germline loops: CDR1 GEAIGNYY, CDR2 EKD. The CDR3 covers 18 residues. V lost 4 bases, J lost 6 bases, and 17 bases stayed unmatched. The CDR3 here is CACESLYGSGGYVNKLIF. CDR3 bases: TGTGCCTGTGAGTCCCTGTATGGATCTGGGGGATACGTCAATAAACTCATCTTT.

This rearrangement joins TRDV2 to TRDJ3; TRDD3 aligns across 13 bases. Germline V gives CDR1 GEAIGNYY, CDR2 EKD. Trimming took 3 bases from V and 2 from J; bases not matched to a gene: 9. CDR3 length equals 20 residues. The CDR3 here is CACDAILGDTVTWDTRQMFF. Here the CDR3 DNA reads TGTGCCTGTGACGCCATACTGGGGGATACGGTAACCTGGGACACCCGACAGATGTTTTTC.

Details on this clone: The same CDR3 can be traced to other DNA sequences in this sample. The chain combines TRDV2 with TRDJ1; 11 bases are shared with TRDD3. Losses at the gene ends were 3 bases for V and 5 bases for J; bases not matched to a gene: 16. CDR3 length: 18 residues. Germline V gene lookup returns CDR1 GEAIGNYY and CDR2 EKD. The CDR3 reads CACDPLLGDTSLSDKLIF. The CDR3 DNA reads TGTGCCTGTGACCCCCTCCTGGGGGATACATCTCTCTCTGATAAACTCATCTTT.

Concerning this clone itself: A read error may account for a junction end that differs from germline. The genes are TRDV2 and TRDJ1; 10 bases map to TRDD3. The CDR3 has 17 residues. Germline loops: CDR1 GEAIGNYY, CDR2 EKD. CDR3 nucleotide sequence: TGTGCCTGCTCCCCACTGGGGGATTCGCTGTACACAGATAAACTCATCTTT. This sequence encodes CACSPLGDSLYTDKLIF.

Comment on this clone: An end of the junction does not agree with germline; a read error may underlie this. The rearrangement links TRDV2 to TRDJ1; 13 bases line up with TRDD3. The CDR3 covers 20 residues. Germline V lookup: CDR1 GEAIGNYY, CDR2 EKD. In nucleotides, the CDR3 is TGTGCCTGTGCCCCCGTACTGGGGGATACGCCCCAGTCTAACACCGATACACTCATCTTT. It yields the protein CACAPVLGDTPQSNTDTLIF.

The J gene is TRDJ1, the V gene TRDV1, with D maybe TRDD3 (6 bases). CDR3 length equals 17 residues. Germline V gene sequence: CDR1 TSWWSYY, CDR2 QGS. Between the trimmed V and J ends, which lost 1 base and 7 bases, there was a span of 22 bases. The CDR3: CALGEPQTYRGNSKLIF. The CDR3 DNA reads TGTGCTCTTGGGGAACCCCAGACCTACCGGGGGAACTCTAAACTCATCTTT.

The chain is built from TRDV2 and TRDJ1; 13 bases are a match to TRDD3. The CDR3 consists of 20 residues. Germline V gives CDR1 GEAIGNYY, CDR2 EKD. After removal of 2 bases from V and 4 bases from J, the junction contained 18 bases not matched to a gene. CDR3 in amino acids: CACDNLLQLGDTDVIDKLIF. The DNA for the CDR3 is TGTGCCTGTGACAATCTTCTGCAACTGGGGGATACGGACGTCATCGATAAACTCATCTTT.

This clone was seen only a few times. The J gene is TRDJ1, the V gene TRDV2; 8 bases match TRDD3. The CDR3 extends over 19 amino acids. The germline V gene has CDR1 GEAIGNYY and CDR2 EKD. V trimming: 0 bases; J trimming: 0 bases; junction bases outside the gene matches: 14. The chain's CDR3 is CACDTVSGTGGFDTDKLIF. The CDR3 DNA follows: TGTGCCTGTGACACCGTCAGTGGTACTGGGGGTTTCGACACCGATAAACTCATCTTT.

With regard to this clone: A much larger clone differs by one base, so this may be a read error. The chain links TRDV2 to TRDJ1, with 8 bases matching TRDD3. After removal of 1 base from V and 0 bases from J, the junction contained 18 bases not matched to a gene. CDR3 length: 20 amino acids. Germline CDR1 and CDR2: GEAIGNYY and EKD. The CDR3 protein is CACDTITGGQSETYTDKLIF. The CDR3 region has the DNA TGTGCCTGTGACACGATTACTGGGGGCCAATCCGAAACCTACACCGATAAACTCATCTTT.

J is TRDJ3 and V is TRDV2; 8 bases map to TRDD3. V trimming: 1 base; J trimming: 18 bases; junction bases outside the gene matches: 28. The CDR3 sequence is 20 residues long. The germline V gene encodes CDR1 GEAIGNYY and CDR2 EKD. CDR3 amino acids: CACDTILAGDISCDTRPMFF. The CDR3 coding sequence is TGTGCCTGTGACACTATACTGGCGGGGGATATCTCCTGTGACACCCGCCCGATGTTTTTC.

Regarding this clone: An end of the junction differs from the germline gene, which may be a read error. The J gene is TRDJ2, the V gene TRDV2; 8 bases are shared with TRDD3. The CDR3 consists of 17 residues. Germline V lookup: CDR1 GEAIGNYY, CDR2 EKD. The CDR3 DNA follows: TGTGCCCGTGACGCTTTAACTACTGGGGGGTTGACAGCACAACTCTTCTTT. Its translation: CARDALTTGGLTAQLFF.

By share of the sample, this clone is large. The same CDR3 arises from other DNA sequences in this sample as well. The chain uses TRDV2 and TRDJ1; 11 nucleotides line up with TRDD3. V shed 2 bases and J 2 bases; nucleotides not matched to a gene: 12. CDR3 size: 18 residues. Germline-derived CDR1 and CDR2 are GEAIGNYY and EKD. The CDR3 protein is CACDNLLGDTTKTDKLIF. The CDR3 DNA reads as TGTGCCTGTGACAACCTCCTGGGGGATACTACGAAGACCGATAAACTCATCTTT.

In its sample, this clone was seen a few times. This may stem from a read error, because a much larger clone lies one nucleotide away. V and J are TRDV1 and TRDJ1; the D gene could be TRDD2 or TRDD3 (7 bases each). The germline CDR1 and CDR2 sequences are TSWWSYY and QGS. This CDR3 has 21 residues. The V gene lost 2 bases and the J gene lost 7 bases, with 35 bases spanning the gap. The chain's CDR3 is CALGEASFLLPYWGPPGKLIF. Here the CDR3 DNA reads TGTGCTCTTGGGGAAGCCTCCTTCCTGCTGCCTTACTGGGGCCCTCCGGGTAAACTCATCTTT.

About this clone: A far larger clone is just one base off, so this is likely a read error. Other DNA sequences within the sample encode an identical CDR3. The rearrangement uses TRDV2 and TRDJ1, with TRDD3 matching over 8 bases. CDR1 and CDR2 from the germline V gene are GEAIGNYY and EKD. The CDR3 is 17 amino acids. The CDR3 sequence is CACDVLKGDIVSDKLIF. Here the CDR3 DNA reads TGTGCCTGTGACGTCCTAAAGGGGGATATTGTATCCGATAAGCTCATCTTT.

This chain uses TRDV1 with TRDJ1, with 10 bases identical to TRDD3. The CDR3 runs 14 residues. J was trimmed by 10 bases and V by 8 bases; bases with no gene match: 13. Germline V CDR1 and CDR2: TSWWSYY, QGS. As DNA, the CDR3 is TGTGCTCTTTTGGGCGGGCTGGGGGATATTCCACTCATCTTT. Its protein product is CALLGGLGDIPLIF.